The next 12 T cell receptor beta chains were all read from a single sample in a study of glioma-infiltrating T cells after dendritic cell vaccination. Here immunoSEQ multiplex PCR was the method, and the copy in TCRdb shows in-frame clones only, minus some. The sample holds roughly 83,000 clones, just over 85% seen once. The sequences come from blood, collected before dendritic cell vaccination. Receptor source: a human donor with glioblastoma.

The CDR3 DNA is TGTGCCAGTAGGGCAGACAGCATCTATGGCTACACCTTC. This translates into CASRADSIYGYTF. The chain carries TRBV19 and TRBJ1-2; the D gene is possibly TRBD1 (5 bases). The CDR3 runs 13 residues. Germline V gene data show CDR1 as LNHDA and CDR2 as SQIVND (reference sequence). V was shortened by 6 bases and J by 4 bases, with 12 bases between the two germline ends.

The rearrangement joins TRBV15 to TRBJ1-5; 7 bases are a match to TRBD1. Per the germline V gene, CDR1 is LNHNV and CDR2 is YYDKDF (reference sequence). Trimming took 9 bases from V and 0 from J; bases not matched to a gene: 8. This CDR3 contains 15 residues. The CDR3 DNA is TGTGCCACGAGAAACAGGGGCTATAGCAATCAGCCCCAGCATTTT. Translation gives CATRNRGYSNQPQHF.

The V and J genes are TRBV7-9 and TRBJ2-5, with TRBD2 as a possible D gene (5 bases). Germline assignment: CDR1 SEHNR and CDR2 FQNEAQ (reference sequence). V lost 3 bases and J 2 bases, leaving 10 bases between the germline ends. The CDR3 totals 14 residues. The CDR3 region is CASSLRADQETQYF. The CDR3 DNA sequence: TGTGCCAGCAGCTTGCGGGCAGATCAAGAGACCCAGTACTTC.

V usage is TRBV19 and J usage is TRBJ1-1, with no clear D. Germline V gene lookup returns CDR1 LNHDA and CDR2 SQIVND (reference sequence). V was trimmed by 4 bases and J by 0 bases, leaving 9 bases between them. The CDR3 loop spans 14 amino acids. The CDR3 here is CASSKEAVNTEAFF. In DNA, the CDR3 is TGTGCCAGTAGTAAGGAGGCCGTGAACACTGAAGCTTTCTTT.

The V and J genes are TRBV7-9 and TRBJ1-5; the D gene is possibly TRBD1 (6 bases). The CDR3 contains 14 residues. In germline, CDR1 is SEHNR, CDR2 FQNEAQ (reference sequence). Trimming took 5 bases from V and 3 from J, leaving 11 bases between them. The CDR3 sequence: CASSRQEANQPQHF. The CDR3 DNA follows: TGTGCCAGCAGCCGACAGGAAGCCAATCAGCCCCAGCATTTT.

The chain carries TRBV7-2 and TRBJ2-7; D call uncertain. Per germline, CDR1 SGHTA and CDR2 FQGNSA. Trimming stripped 0 bases from V and 5 bases from J, with 14 bases between. This CDR3 spans 15 amino acids. The CDR3: CASSLAALVLHEQYF. DNA for the CDR3: TGTGCCAGCAGCTTAGCCGCCCTCGTGCTACACGAGCAGTACTTC. The complete variable domain, with remaining parts taken from reference TRBV7-2 and TRBJ2-7, reads GAGVSQSPSNKVTEKGKDVELRCDPISGHTALYWYRQSLGQGLEFLIYFQGNSAPDKSGLPSDRFSAERTGGSVSTLTIQRTQQEDSAVYLCASSLAALVLHEQYFGPGTRLTVT.

V is TRBV5-1 and J is TRBJ2-7; 7 nucleotides align to TRBD2. From germline, CDR1 is SGHRS and CDR2 YFSETQ. The CDR3 has 16 residues. V gave up 0 bases and J gave up 0 bases; unmatched junction bases: 6. The CDR3 is CASSLVGGDPSYEQYF. The DNA of the CDR3 is TGCGCCAGCAGCTTGGTGGGGGGGGATCCCTCCTACGAGCAGTACTTC.

This clone was seen only once. This rearrangement joins TRBV5-4 to TRBJ2-3, with D possibly being TRBD2 (5 bases). This CDR3 has 13 residues. Germline V CDR1 and CDR2: SGHNT, YYREEE (reference sequence). V was shortened by 10 bases and J by 0 bases, with 12 bases between the two germline ends. The CDR3 protein is CAARGGSTDTQYF. DNA for the CDR3: TGTGCCGCTAGAGGCGGGAGCACAGATACGCAGTATTTT.

This clone has a single count. The genes are TRBV9 and TRBJ2-2; 13 nucleotides match TRBD2. Germline trimming cut 1 base from V and 3 bases from J; bases unmatched to any gene: 6. This CDR3 contains 18 residues. Germline CDR1 is SGDLS and CDR2 is YYNGEE. CDR3 sequence (DNA): TGTGCCAGCAGCGTATCCCGGACTAGCGGGAGTCACACCGGGGAGCTGTTTTTT. It translates to CASSVSRTSGSHTGELFF. The whole variable domain, remainder taken from reference TRBV9 and TRBJ2-2, is DSGVTQTPKHLITATGQRVTLRCSPRSGDLSVYWYQQSLDQGLQFLIQYYNGEERAKGNILERFSAQQFPDLHSELNLSSLELGDSALYFCASSVSRTSGSHTGELFFGEGSRLTVL.

The rearrangement links TRBV14 to TRBJ1-2, with no clear D. V was shortened by 2 bases and J by 4 bases, with 8 bases between the two germline ends. CDR3 length equals 13 residues. Germline V CDR1 and CDR2: SGHDN, FVKESK. The CDR3 DNA reads TGTGCCAGCAGCCAAATTCCAGGCTATGGCTACACCTTC. The encoded protein is CASSQIPGYGYTF.

The CDR3 is CASSLSWGGSYNEQFF. Written as DNA, the CDR3 is TGTGCCAGCAGTTTATCGTGGGGGGGCTCCTACAATGAGCAGTTCTTC. The rearrangement links TRBV27 to TRBJ2-1; 7 bases map to TRBD2. This CDR3 is 16 amino acids long. The germline V gene has CDR1 MNHEY and CDR2 SMNVEV (reference sequence). Losses at the gene ends were 0 bases for V and 0 bases for J; bases not matched to a gene: 2.

This rearrangement joins TRBV29-1 to TRBJ1-5; possible D gene TRBD1, 5 bases. Germline V gives CDR1 SQVTM, CDR2 ANQGSEA. This CDR3 comprises 12 residues. V lost 4 bases to trimming and J lost 6 bases, with 10 bases between them. The CDR3 spells CSVGGEGQPQHF. The CDR3 bases are TGCAGCGTTGGGGGGGAAGGTCAGCCCCAGCATTTT.